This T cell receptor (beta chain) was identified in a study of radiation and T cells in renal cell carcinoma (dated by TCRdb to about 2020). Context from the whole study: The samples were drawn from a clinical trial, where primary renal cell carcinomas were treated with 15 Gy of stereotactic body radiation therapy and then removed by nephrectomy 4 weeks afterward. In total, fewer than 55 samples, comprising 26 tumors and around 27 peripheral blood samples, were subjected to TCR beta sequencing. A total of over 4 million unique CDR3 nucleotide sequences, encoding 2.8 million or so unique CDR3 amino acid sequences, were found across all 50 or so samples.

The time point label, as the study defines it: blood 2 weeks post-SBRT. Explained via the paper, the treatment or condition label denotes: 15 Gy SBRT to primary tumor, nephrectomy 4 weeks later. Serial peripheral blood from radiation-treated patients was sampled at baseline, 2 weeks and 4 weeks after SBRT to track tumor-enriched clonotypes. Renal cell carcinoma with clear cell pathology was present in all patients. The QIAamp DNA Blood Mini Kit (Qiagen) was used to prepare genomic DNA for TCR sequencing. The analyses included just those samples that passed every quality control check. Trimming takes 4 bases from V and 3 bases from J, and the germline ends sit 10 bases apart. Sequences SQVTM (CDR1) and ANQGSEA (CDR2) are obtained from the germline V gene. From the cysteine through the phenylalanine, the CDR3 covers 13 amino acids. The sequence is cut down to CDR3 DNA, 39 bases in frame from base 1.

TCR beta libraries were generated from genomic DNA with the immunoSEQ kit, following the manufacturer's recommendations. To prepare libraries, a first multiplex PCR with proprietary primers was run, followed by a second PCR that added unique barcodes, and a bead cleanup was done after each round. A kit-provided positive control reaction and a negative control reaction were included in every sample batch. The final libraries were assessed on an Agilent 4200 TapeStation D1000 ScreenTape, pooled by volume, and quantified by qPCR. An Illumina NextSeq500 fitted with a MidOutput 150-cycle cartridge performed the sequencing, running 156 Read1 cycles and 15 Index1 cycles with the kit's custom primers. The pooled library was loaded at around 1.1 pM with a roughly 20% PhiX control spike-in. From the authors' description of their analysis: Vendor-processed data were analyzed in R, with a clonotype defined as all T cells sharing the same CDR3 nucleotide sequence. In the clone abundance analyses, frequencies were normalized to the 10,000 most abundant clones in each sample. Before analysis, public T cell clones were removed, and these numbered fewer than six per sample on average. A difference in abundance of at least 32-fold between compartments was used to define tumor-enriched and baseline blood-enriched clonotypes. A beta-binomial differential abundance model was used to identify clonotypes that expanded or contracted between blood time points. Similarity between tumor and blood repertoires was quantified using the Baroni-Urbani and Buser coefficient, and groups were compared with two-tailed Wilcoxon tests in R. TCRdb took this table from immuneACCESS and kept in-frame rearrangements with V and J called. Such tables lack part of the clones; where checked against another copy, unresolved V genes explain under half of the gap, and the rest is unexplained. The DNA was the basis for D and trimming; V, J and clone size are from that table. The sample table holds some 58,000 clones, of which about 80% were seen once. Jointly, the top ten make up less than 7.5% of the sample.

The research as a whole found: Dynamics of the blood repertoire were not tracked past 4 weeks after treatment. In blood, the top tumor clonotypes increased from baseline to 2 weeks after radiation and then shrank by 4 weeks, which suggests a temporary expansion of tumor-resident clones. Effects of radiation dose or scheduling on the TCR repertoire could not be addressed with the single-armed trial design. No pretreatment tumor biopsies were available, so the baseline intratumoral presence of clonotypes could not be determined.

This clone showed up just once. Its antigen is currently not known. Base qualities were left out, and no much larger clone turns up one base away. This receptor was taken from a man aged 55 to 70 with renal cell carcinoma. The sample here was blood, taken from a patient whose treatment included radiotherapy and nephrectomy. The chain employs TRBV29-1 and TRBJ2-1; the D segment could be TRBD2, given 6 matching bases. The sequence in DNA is TGCAGCGTTGGGGGCGGGGTCTACAATGAGCAGTTCTTC. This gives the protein CSVGGGVYNEQFF.